Below are 24 T cell receptor beta chains sequenced from a single sample in a study of T cell clonality in common variable immunodeficiency (dated by TCRdb to 2014 to 2015). Overall study outcomes, separate from this receptor: CVID TCRbeta sequences reportedly showed fewer deletions and N-nucleotide insertions and lacked highly modified clones with 13 or more V deletions.

Library prep was done by the immunoSEQ multiplex PCR assay. Drawn from immuneACCESS, this table holds only the in-frame rearrangements with V and J called that TCRdb kept. Clones are partly lost; checked studies trace under half to an unresolved V gene and leave the rest unexplained. This sample includes over 30,000 clones, and none of them was observed just once. 6% to 8% of the sample is in the top ten clones. Antigens for these TCRs are unknown. Specimen: peripheral blood mononuclear cells. Every receptor here comes from a human donor with common variable immunodeficiency.

This clone has a handful of counts. This sequence is one base from a far larger clone and is likely a read error. The read terminates 3 residues ahead of where the CDR3 ends, so the germline J gene completes it. The sample carries other DNA sequences with the same CDR3. This chain uses TRBV7-6 with TRBJ1-1; possibly TRBD1 for D (5 bases). Looked up from germline, CDR1 is SGHVS and CDR2 is FNYEAQ. Trimming cost V 1 base and J 6 bases, with 12 bases left between them. The CDR3 sequence is 14 residues long. The CDR3 protein is CASSLVGGVAEAFF. The sequenced CDR3 bases are TGTGCCAGCAGCTTAGTTGGGGGGGTTGCTGAA.

This clone occurred a few times. Read data end 3 residues before the CDR3 end; the end is taken from the germline J gene. V usage is TRBV2 and J usage is TRBJ1-1; D unclear. The CDR3 is 14 amino acids. Trimming shortened V by 7 bases and J by 2 bases, and 14 bases separated the two germline ends. The germline V gene encodes CDR1 SNHLY and CDR2 FYNNEI. The CDR3 bases that were read are TGTGCCAGCATCTCACGCGGGTTAAACACTGAA. Protein product: CASISRGLNTE. From start to end, the CDR3 is CASISRGLNTEAFF.

This clone has ten or more counts. The CDR3 end lies 3 residues beyond the end of the read and is filled in from the germline J gene. The chain is built from TRBV4-2 and TRBJ2-3, with D possibly matching TRBD2 (5 bases). Germline V CDR1 and CDR2: LGHNA, YNFKEQ. Trimming stripped 4 bases from V and 3 bases from J, with 8 bases between. The CDR3 covers 13 residues. The DNA read from the CDR3 is TGTGCCAGCAGCCGAACTAGGACAGATACG. This codes for CASSRTRTDT. The CDR3 in full is CASSRTRTDTQYF.

This clone was seen a few times. The sequenced CDR3 bases are TGTGCCAGTAGTATACCCCTAAGATCCGCAACCCTCTACGAG. It codes for CASSIPLRSATLYE. In full, the CDR3 reads CASSIPLRSATLYEQYF. The rearrangement links TRBV19 to TRBJ2-7, with no clear D. Sequencing ends 3 residues short of the CDR3 end; the germline J gene provides the rest. Germline CDR1 is LNHDA and CDR2 is SQIVND (reference sequence). The CDR3 loop spans 17 amino acids. V gave up 2 bases and J gave up 3 bases, with 20 bases separating them.

This clone has a handful of counts. The sequence runs out 3 residues before the end of the CDR3; the remainder is reconstructed from the germline J gene. The rearrangement links TRBV7-9 to TRBJ2-1, with a weak D call TRBD2 (5 bases). The V gene's germline CDR1 is SEHNR and CDR2 FQNEAQ (reference sequence). The CDR3 extends over 12 amino acids. Deletions cut 5 bases from V and 7 bases from J, with 9 bases between. CDR3 sequence reads: CASSPGLNEQFF. The covered CDR3 bases are TGTGCCAGCAGCCCTGGACTTAATGAG.

This clone has at least ten counts. Read data end 3 residues before the CDR3 end; the end is taken from the germline J gene. The rearrangement joins TRBV30 to TRBJ2-2, with 12 bases lining up with TRBD2. Germline-derived CDR1 and CDR2 are GTSNPN and SVGIG (reference sequence). The V segment lost 0 bases and the J segment 4 bases; nucleotides outside the gene matches: 6. The CDR3 has 17 amino acids. The CDR3 sequence: CAWSVYTSGRFTGELFF. The sequenced part of the CDR3 DNA is TGTGCCTGGAGTGTATACACTAGCGGGAGGTTCACCGGGGAG. Full variable domain (rest looked up from reference TRBV30 and TRBJ2-2): SQTIHQWPATLVQPVGSPLSLECTVEGTSNPNLYWYRQAAGRGLQLLFYSVGIGQISSEVPQNLSASRPQDRQFILSSKKLLLSDSGFYLCAWSVYTSGRFTGELFFGEGSRLTVL.

This clone was detected ten times or more. The read ends 3 residues shy of where the CDR3 ends; the end is completed using the germline J gene. This sequence joins TRBV19 and TRBJ2-3; D gene unclear. V lost 6 bases, J lost 6 bases, and 10 bases lay in between. The CDR3 has 12 amino acids. From germline, CDR1 is LNHDA and CDR2 SQIVND (reference sequence). The CDR3 region is CASSMNGDTQYF. CDR3 bases read: TGTGCCAGTAGCATGAACGGGGATACG.

With respect to this clone: The read falls 3 residues short of the CDR3 end, and the missing part is taken from the germline J gene. The chain is built from TRBV7-7 and TRBJ1-6; D is ambiguous. The CDR3 spans 17 residues. Trimming removed 2 bases from V and 1 base from J, with 12 bases in between. Germline values: CDR1 SSHAT, CDR2 FNYEAQ (reference sequence). CDR3 sequence reads: CASSLSSWASYNSPLHF. Partial CDR3 DNA: TGTGCCAGCAGCTTATCATCTTGGGCGTCCTATAATTCACCC. The entire variable domain, with the rest obtained from reference TRBV7-7 and TRBJ1-6, is as follows: GAGVSQSPRYKVTKRGQDVTLRCDPISSHATLYWYQQALGQGPEFLTYFNYEAQPDKSGLPSDRFSAERPEGSISTLTIQRTEQRDSAMYRCASSLSSWASYNSPLHFGNGTRLTVT.

Only a few counts were recorded for this clone. The read ends 3 residues early relative to the CDR3; the germline J gene fills the gap. The chain uses TRBV7-7 and TRBJ2-2; D might be TRBD2 (6 bases). From germline, CDR1 is SSHAT and CDR2 FNYEAQ (reference sequence). The CDR3 length is 16 residues. The ends were cut back, 0 bases at V and 2 bases at J, with 10 bases in the middle. The part of the CDR3 DNA that was read is TGTGCCAGCAGCTTAGCTTTAGGACTAAACACCGGGGAG. As protein: CASSLALGLNTGE. The CDR3 as a whole reads CASSLALGLNTGELFF.

As regards this clone: The read stops 3 residues short of the end of the CDR3; the missing end is completed from the germline J gene. V gene TRBV2 combines with J gene TRBJ1-2; 11 nucleotides align to TRBD1. The V gene's germline CDR1 is SNHLY and CDR2 FYNNEI. The CDR3 is 13 amino acids. The CDR3 here is CASSTDRGQGYTF. The part of the CDR3 DNA that was read is TGTGCCAGCAGTACGGACAGGGGGCAAGGC.

This clone came up a few times. Sequencing ends 3 residues short of the CDR3 end; the germline J gene provides the rest. The chain links TRBV7-2 to TRBJ1-2; 8 nucleotides match TRBD1. The J segment lost 3 bases and the V segment lost 6 bases, leaving 6 bases of the junction unmatched. Germline CDR1 SGHTA, CDR2 FQGNSA. This CDR3 has 14 amino acids. The CDR3 protein is CASSKTGGDYGYTF. The part of the CDR3 DNA that was read is TGTGCCAGCAGTAAAACAGGGGGGGACTATGGC.

Note on this clone: From the germline J gene comes the end of the CDR3, since the read stops 3 residues before it. The rearrangement links TRBV20-1 to TRBJ1-2; 8 bases agree with TRBD1. The V segment lost 3 bases and the J segment 4 bases; nucleotides outside the gene matches: 4. Germline values: CDR1 DFQATT, CDR2 SNEGSKA (reference sequence). CDR3 length: 13 amino acids. The covered CDR3 bases are TGCAGTGCTAGGCAGGGGGCGGGCTATGGC. It specifies CSARQGAGYG. The full CDR3 protein is CSARQGAGYGYTF.

By share of the sample, this clone is medium-sized. The CDR3 end is not reached by the read, which stops 3 residues before it; the germline J gene fills it in. The chain couples TRBV29-1 to TRBJ1-2; tentatively, D is TRBD1 (5 bases). Trimming removed 4 bases from V and 2 bases from J, with 23 bases in between. There are 17 residues in the CDR3. Germline V lookup: CDR1 SQVTM, CDR2 ANQGSEA. The CDR3: CSVAGRAVWGKNYGYTF. The CDR3 bases that were read are TGCAGCGTTGCAGGCAGGGCCGTTTGGGGTAAAAACTATGGC.

This clone was counted at least ten times. The read finishes 3 residues shy of the CDR3 end, and the germline J gene is used to complete it. The V gene is TRBV28, the J gene TRBJ2-1; TRBD2 aligns across 12 bases. V gave up 6 bases and J gave up 1 base; unmatched junction bases: 13. Germline V gives CDR1 MDHEN, CDR2 SYDVKM. The length of the CDR3 is 19 residues. The covered CDR3 bases are TGTGCCAGCAGCCAGACTAGCGGGAGAGGGGGGGGATCCTACAATGAG. Translated: CASSQTSGRGGGSYNE. The CDR3 as a whole reads CASSQTSGRGGGSYNEQFF.

There are a few counts of this clone. A read error may explain this, as a much larger clone is one base away. The read stops 3 residues short of the end of the CDR3; the missing end is completed from the germline J gene. Other DNA sequences in the sample encode the same CDR3. The chain joins TRBV7-2 to TRBJ2-5; D is ambiguous. This CDR3 has 13 residues. Germline CDR1 reads SGHTA; CDR2 reads FQGNSA. Trimming left V 2 bases short and J 2 bases short, with 6 bases between. CDR3 in amino acids: CASSLWAQETQYF. Incomplete CDR3 DNA: TGTGCCAGCAGCTTATGGGCACAAGAGACC. Drawing the rest from reference TRBV7-2 and TRBJ2-5, the complete variable domain is GAGVSQSPSNKVTEKGKDVELRCDPISGHTALYWYRQSLGQGLEFLIYFQGNSAPDKSGLPSDRFSAERTGGSVSTLTIQRTQQEDSAVYLCASSLWAQETQYFGPGTRLLVL.

This clone was observed a few times. The sequence runs out 3 residues before the end of the CDR3; the remainder is reconstructed from the germline J gene. This sequence joins TRBV18 and TRBJ2-7, with 7 bases aligning to TRBD1. Trimming took 3 bases from V and 6 from J; bases not matched to a gene: 5. The CDR3 sequence is 13 residues long. CDR1 is KGHSH and CDR2 is LQKENI in the germline V gene. Incomplete CDR3 DNA: TGTGCCAGCTCACCCGGACAGGTCTCCGAG. Amino acids: CASSPGQVSE. The entire CDR3 protein reads CASSPGQVSEQYF.

This clone came up many times. The read terminates 3 residues ahead of where the CDR3 ends, so the germline J gene completes it. The chain carries TRBV30 and TRBJ2-3; 7 nucleotides align to TRBD2. The CDR3 is made up of 15 amino acids. The V segment lost 5 bases and the J segment 0 bases; nucleotides outside the gene matches: 8. Germline CDR1 and CDR2: GTSNPN and SVGIG (reference sequence). CDR3 in amino acids: CAWGASGTSTDTQYF. The sequenced part of the CDR3 DNA is TGTGCCTGGGGGGCTAGCGGAACTAGCACAGATACG.

Turning to this clone: Read data end 3 residues before the CDR3 end; the end is taken from the germline J gene. This chain links TRBV19 with TRBJ2-7; 10 bases fit TRBD1. Unmatched junction bases numbered 5, after V lost 2 bases and J lost 4 bases. CDR1 and CDR2 from the germline V gene are LNHDA and SQIVND (reference sequence). The CDR3 length is 15 residues. CDR3 residues: CASSIPGQGLYEQYF. The sequenced part of the CDR3 DNA is TGTGCCAGTAGTATACCGGGACAGGGGCTGTACGAG.

The table lists this clone with a few counts. The read terminates 3 residues ahead of where the CDR3 ends, so the germline J gene completes it. The chain recombines TRBV2 with TRBJ1-5, with D tentatively TRBD1 (5 bases). The length of the CDR3 is 14 residues. The germline V and J ends were trimmed by 4 bases and 8 bases, with 15 bases remaining between them. Germline V gene data show CDR1 as SNHLY and CDR2 as FYNNEI. Here the CDR3 reads CASSVLGQGKPQHF. The sequenced CDR3 bases are TGTGCCAGCAGTGTTTTAGGACAAGGTAAGCCC.

This clone was recorded at least ten times. The CDR3 end lies 3 residues beyond the end of the read and is filled in from the germline J gene. The chain uses TRBV28 and TRBJ1-2, with D perhaps TRBD1 (5 bases). The CDR3 runs to 14 residues. Germline V gene data show CDR1 as MDHEN and CDR2 as SYDVKM. This chain's CDR3 is CASSLGPRGEGYTF. CDR3 bases read: TGTGCCAGCAGTTTAGGCCCCCGGGGGGAGGGC.

By proportion, this clone is medium-sized (0.01 to 0.1%). The missing CDR3 end, 3 residues past where the read stops, is filled in from the germline J gene. The chain uses TRBV6-4 and TRBJ2-7; 12 nucleotides match TRBD2. The CDR3 loop spans 15 amino acids. Germline lookup yields CDR1 MRHNA and CDR2 SNTAGT. Unmatched junction bases numbered 5, after V lost 5 bases and J lost 3 bases. The chain's CDR3 is CASSRLAGGDYEQYF. CDR3 DNA, as far as it was read: TGTGCCAGCAGTAGGCTAGCGGGAGGGGACTACGAG.

On this clone itself: The read falls 3 residues short of the CDR3 end, and the missing part is taken from the germline J gene. This chain links TRBV7-3 with TRBJ2-2, with D tentatively TRBD1 (5 bases). V was clipped by 4 bases and J by 1 base, with 16 bases between them. This CDR3 spans 17 amino acids. Per germline, CDR1 SGHTA and CDR2 FQGTGA. CDR3 bases read: TGTGCCAGCAGCTCCCAAGTGGGAACAGGGAACACCGGGGAG. Its translation: CASSSQVGTGNTGE. The entire CDR3 protein reads CASSSQVGTGNTGELFF.

In the case of this clone: The CDR3 end falls 3 residues outside the read, so it is completed with the germline J gene. The chain combines TRBV20-1 with TRBJ2-5; D possibly corresponds to TRBD1 (6 bases). Germline V gives CDR1 DFQATT, CDR2 SNEGSKA (reference sequence). The CDR3 sequence is 13 residues long. Trimming stripped 0 bases from V and 5 bases from J, with 10 bases between. This chain's CDR3 is CSARDPQGETQYF. The covered CDR3 bases are TGCAGTGCTAGAGATCCCCAGGGGGAGACC.

This clone was counted many times. CDR3 in amino acids: CASSLPRAGFYEQYF. The sequenced part of the CDR3 DNA is TGTGCCAGCAGCTTACCTCGGGCGGGTTTCTACGAG. The rearrangement links TRBV7-8 to TRBJ2-7; maybe TRBD2 (5 bases). The sequenced fragment ends 3 residues before the CDR3 boundary, so the rest is inferred from the germline J gene. CDR3 length: 15 residues. Per the germline V gene, CDR1 is SGHVS and CDR2 is FQNEAQ. Trimming removed 2 bases from V and 3 bases from J, with 14 bases in between.